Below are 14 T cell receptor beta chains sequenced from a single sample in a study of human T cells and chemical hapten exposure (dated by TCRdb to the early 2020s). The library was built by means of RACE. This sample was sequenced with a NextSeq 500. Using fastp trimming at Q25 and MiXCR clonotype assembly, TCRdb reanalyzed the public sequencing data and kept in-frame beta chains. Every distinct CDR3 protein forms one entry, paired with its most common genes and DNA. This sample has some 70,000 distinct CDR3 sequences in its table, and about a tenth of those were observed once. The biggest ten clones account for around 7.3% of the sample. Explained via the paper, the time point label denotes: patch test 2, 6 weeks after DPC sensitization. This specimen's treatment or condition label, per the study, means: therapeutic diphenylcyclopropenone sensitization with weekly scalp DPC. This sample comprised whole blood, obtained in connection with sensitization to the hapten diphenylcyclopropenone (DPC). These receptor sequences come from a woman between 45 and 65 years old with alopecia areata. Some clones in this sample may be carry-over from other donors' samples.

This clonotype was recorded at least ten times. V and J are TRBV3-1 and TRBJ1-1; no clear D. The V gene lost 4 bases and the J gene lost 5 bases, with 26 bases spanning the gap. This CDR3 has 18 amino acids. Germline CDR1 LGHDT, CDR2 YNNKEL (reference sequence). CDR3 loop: CASSPRPPGSSDQTEAFF. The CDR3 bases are TGTGCCAGCAGCCCCCGTCCTCCCGGGTCCTCCGACCAAACTGAAGCTTTCTTT.

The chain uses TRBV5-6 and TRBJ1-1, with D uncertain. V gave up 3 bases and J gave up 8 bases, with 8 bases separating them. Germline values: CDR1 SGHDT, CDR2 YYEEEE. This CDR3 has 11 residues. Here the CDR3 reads CASSSREEAFF. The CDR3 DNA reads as TGTGCCAGCAGCTCCCGGGAAGAAGCTTTCTTT. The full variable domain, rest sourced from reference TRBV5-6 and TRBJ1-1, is DAGVTQSPTHLIKTRGQQVTLRCSPKSGHDTVSWYQQALGQGPQFIFQYYEEEERQRGNFPDRFSGHQFPNYSSELNVNALLLGDSALYLCASSSREEAFFGQGTRLTVV.

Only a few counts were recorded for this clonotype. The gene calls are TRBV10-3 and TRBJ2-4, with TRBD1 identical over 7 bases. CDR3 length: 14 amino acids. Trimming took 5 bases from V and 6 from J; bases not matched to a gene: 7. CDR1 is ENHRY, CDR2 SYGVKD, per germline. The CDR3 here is CAISHGTDTNIQYF. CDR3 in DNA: TGTGCCATCAGTCACGGGACAGATACAAACATTCAGTACTTC.

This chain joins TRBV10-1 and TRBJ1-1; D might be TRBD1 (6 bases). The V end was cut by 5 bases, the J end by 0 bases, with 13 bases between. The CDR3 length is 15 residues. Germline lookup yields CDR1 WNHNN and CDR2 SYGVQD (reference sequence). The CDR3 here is CASSSDRLMNTEAFF. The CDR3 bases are TGCGCCAGCAGTAGTGACAGGCTCATGAACACTGAAGCTTTCTTT.

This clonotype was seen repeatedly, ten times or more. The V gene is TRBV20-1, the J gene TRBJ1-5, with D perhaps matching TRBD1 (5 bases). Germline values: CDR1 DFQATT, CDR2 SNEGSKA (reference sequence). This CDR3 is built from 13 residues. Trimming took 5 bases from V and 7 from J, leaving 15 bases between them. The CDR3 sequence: CSAPGPPGQPQHF. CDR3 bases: TGCAGTGCTCCGGGACCGCCAGGCCAGCCCCAGCATTTT.

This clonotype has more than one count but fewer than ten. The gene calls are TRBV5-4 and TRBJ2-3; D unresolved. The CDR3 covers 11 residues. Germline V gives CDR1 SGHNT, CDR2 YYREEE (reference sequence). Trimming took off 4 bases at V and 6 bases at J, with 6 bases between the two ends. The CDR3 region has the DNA TGTGCCAGCAGCATATCCGATACGCAGTATTTT. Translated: CASSISDTQYF.

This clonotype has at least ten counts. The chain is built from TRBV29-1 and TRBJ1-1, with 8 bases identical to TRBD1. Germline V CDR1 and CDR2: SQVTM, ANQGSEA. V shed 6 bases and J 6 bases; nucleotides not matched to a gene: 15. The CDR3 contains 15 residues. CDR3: CSVMDRARFTSEAFF. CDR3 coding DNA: TGCAGCGTAATGGACAGGGCCCGATTTACTTCTGAAGCTTTCTTT.

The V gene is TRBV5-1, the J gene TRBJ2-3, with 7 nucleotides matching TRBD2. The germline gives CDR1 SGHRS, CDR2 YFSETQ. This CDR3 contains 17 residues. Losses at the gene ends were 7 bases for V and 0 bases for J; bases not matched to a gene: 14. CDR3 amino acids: CASGHNPWGGSTDTQYF. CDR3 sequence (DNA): TGCGCCAGCGGACACAACCCCTGGGGGGGGAGCACAGATACGCAGTATTTT.

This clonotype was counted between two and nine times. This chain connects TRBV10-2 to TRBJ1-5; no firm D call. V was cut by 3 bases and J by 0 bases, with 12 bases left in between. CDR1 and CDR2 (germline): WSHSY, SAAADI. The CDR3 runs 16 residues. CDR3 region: CASSDYRRLSNQPQHF. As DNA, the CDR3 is TGCGCCAGCAGTGATTATAGAAGACTTAGCAATCAGCCCCAGCATTTT.

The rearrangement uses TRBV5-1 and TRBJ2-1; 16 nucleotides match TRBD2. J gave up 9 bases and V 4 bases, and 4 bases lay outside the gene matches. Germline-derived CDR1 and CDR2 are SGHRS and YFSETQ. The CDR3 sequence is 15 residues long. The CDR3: CASSLGLAGGGEQFF. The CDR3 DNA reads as TGCGCCAGCAGCCTGGGACTAGCGGGAGGGGGTGAGCAGTTCTTC.

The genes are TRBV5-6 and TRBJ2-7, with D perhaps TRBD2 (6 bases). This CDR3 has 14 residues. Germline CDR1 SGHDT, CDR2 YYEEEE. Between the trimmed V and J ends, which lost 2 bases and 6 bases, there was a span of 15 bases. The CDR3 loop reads CASSFSLASREQYF. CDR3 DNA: TGTGCCAGCAGCTTTTCGCTAGCGTCACGCGAGCAGTACTTC.

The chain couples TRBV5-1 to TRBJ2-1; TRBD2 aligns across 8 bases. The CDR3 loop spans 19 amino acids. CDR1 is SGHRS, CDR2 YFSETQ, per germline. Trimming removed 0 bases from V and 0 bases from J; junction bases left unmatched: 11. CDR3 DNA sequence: TGCGCCAGCAGCTTGGGCGAGAAGGTAGCGGGATACTCCTACAATGAGCAGTTCTTC. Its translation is CASSLGEKVAGYSYNEQFF.

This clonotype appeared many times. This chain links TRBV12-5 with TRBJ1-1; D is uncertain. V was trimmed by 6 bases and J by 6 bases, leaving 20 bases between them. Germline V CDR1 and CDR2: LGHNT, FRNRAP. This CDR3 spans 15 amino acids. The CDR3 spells CASGLEIGYLAEAFF. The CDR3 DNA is TGTGCTAGTGGACTCGAAATAGGGTATCTCGCTGAAGCTTTCTTT.

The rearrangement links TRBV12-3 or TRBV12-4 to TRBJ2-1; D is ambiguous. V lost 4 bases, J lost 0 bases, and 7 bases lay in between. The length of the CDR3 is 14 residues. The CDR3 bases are TGTGCCAGCAGTTACGCAAGCTCCTACAATGAGCAGTTCTTC. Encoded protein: CASSYASSYNEQFF.